Each of the 19 T cell receptor beta chains below was sequenced from the same sample in a study of shared clonotypes between healthy human individuals. Repertoires were generated with immunoSEQ multiplex PCR, while TCRdb's copy carries only in-frame clones and drops some. The table has about 1 million clones, about 75% seen once. Sequencing was carried out using memory CD4+ T cells sorted from blood. Subset specified: CD45RA-negative fraction. The receptors come from a man aged 18 to 35 in good health.

Note on this clone: Different DNA sequences within this sample yield the same CDR3. J is TRBJ2-3 and V is TRBV5-4; D gene uncertain. Trimming pared 2 bases from V and 1 base from J, leaving 5 bases between. CDR1 and CDR2 (germline): SGHNT, YYREEE (reference sequence). This CDR3 has 13 amino acids. The CDR3 DNA reads as TGTGCCAGCAGCTTAACCGGCACAGATACGCAGTATTTT. Its translation: CASSLTGTDTQYF. The full variable domain, its missing parts supplied by reference TRBV5-4 and TRBJ2-3, is ETGVTQSPTHLIKTRGQQVTLRCSSQSGHNTVSWYQQALGQGPQFIFQYYREEENGRGNFPPRFSGLQFPNYSSELNVNALELDDSALYLCASSLTGTDTQYFGPGTRLTVL.

The chain joins TRBV6-1 to TRBJ2-7; D gene uncertain. The V gene lost 1 base and the J gene lost 6 bases, with 10 bases spanning the gap. CDR1 is MNHNS and CDR2 is SASEGT in the germline V gene. This CDR3 is 13 amino acids long. The DNA for the CDR3 is TGTGCCAGCAGTGAAGGCCCCTGGAGCGAGCAGTACTTC. Translated, it gives CASSEGPWSEQYF.

This chain links TRBV5-3 with TRBJ1-6; 9 bases agree with TRBD1. TRBV5-3 is flagged as an ORF with uncertain function. The junction had 4 bases not matched to a gene; V was cut back by 0 bases and J by 0 bases. The CDR3 is 18 amino acids. The chain's CDR3 is CARSLAGTGSSYNSPLHF. DNA of the CDR3: TGTGCCAGAAGCTTGGCCGGGACAGGGAGCTCCTATAATTCACCCCTCCACTTT.

The rearrangement uses TRBV28 and TRBJ2-3; the D call may be TRBD1 or TRBD2 (5 bases each). This CDR3 has 12 amino acids. Germline V CDR1 and CDR2: MDHEN, SYDVKM. V lost 8 bases to trimming and J lost 6 bases, with 12 bases between them. DNA for the CDR3: TGTGCCAGCGGGAAGGGACCCGATACGCAGTATTTT. Protein product: CASGKGPDTQYF.

Worth noting for this clone: An end of the junction differs from the germline gene, which may be a read error. The chain joins TRBV25-1 to TRBJ1-3; D unresolved. The CDR3 extends over 12 amino acids. Looked up from germline, CDR1 is MGHDK and CDR2 is SYGVNS. The CDR3 region is CASGDSGNTIYF. CDR3 sequence (DNA): TGTGCCAGCGGTGACTCTGGAAACACCATATATTTT.

V and J are TRBV5-4 and TRBJ2-1; TRBD2 aligns across 8 bases. The germline V gene has CDR1 SGHNT and CDR2 YYREEE (reference sequence). The CDR3 is 16 amino acids. After removal of 0 bases from V and 7 bases from J, the junction contained 9 bases not matched to a gene. The CDR3 DNA reads as TGTGCCAGCAGCTTGGGGGGAGCGGGAGTGAGAAATGAGCAGTTCTTC. As protein: CASSLGGAGVRNEQFF.

The CDR3 DNA is TGTGCCAGTAGAACAGGGGGCGCTGGGACCGGGGAGCTGTTTTTT. It codes for CASRTGGAGTGELFF. This chain links TRBV19 with TRBJ2-2; 9 bases align to TRBD1. CDR1 and CDR2 from the germline V gene are LNHDA and SQIVND (reference sequence). The CDR3 is 15 residues long. Losses at the gene ends were 6 bases for V and 5 bases for J; bases not matched to a gene: 7.

The table lists this clone with many counts. The gene calls are TRBV18 and TRBJ1-2; D call uncertain. The CDR3 contains 14 residues. Germline-derived CDR1 and CDR2 are KGHSH and LQKENI. Trimming took 5 bases from V and 4 from J, leaving 14 bases between them. Here the CDR3 reads CASSAPSAFYGYTF. CDR3 DNA sequence: TGTGCCAGCTCAGCCCCTTCAGCTTTCTATGGCTACACCTTC.

This chain links TRBV4-1 with TRBJ2-3; 9 nucleotides line up with TRBD2. Unmatched junction bases numbered 7, after V lost 4 bases and J lost 2 bases. In germline, CDR1 is MGHRA, CDR2 YSYEKL. The CDR3 is 16 residues long. This chain's CDR3 is CASSRILAGNTDTQYF. For the CDR3, the DNA is TGCGCCAGCAGCCGCATCCTAGCGGGGAACACAGATACGCAGTATTTT.

V and J are TRBV18 and TRBJ2-3; D is perhaps TRBD1 or TRBD2 (5 bases each). The CDR3 length is 14 residues. Germline V CDR1 and CDR2: KGHSH, LQKENI. V was pared by 2 bases and J by 6 bases, with 12 bases between. The CDR3 spells CASSPTGPHDTQYF. As DNA, the CDR3 is TGTGCCAGCTCACCAACGGGACCACACGATACGCAGTATTTT. Complete variable domain (other parts from reference TRBV18 and TRBJ2-3): NAGVMQNPRHLVRRRGQEARLRCSPMKGHSHVYWYRQLPEEGLKFMVYLQKENIIDESGMPKERFSAEFPKEGPSILRIQQVVRGDSAAYFCASSPTGPHDTQYFGPGTRLTVL.

Only a few counts were recorded for this clone. The chain couples TRBV28 to TRBJ1-2, with 9 bases fitting TRBD1. In germline, CDR1 is MDHEN, CDR2 SYDVKM. CDR3 length equals 16 residues. The V and J ends lost 7 bases and 4 bases, in that order; junction bases with no gene match: 13. The CDR3 loop reads CASNSGTGLFGYGYTF. CDR3 nucleotide sequence: TGTGCCAGCAATTCAGGGACAGGGTTATTTGGCTATGGCTACACCTTC.

The V gene is TRBV19, the J gene TRBJ2-7, with TRBD1 as a possible D gene (6 bases). CDR3 size: 14 residues. CDR1 and CDR2 from the germline V gene are LNHDA and SQIVND (reference sequence). V dropped 4 bases and J dropped 5 bases, with 15 bases sitting between them. The CDR3: CASSTTNRANEQYF. The CDR3 DNA is TGTGCCAGTAGTACTACCAACAGGGCCAACGAGCAGTACTTC.

The CDR3 loop reads CASTTQVSSSGANVLTF. CDR3 coding DNA: TGTGCCAGTACTACGCAGGTCTCCAGCTCTGGGGCCAACGTCCTGACTTTC. The V call is TRBV19, the J call TRBJ2-6; D remains ambiguous. The length of the CDR3 is 17 residues. Germline-derived CDR1 and CDR2 are LNHDA and SQIVND (reference sequence). V lost 7 bases and J lost 0, with 16 bases in between.

The gene calls are TRBV7-9 and TRBJ1-4; 7 nucleotides align to TRBD1. Germline V gives CDR1 SEHNR, CDR2 FQNEAQ (reference sequence). V lost 3 bases to trimming and J lost 3 bases; unmatched junction nucleotides: 4. The CDR3 has 15 amino acids. The CDR3 loop reads CASSLTGFANEKLFF. CDR3 bases: TGTGCCAGCAGCTTGACAGGGTTCGCTAATGAAAAACTGTTTTTT.

This clone was counted only a few times. This chain links TRBV4-1 with TRBJ2-5; D gene uncertain. V was clipped by 0 bases and J by 5 bases, with 4 bases between them. CDR3 length: 12 amino acids. The germline V gene has CDR1 MGHRA and CDR2 YSYEKL. CDR3: CASSQDRETQYF. The DNA for the CDR3 is TGCGCCAGCAGCCAAGATAGGGAGACCCAGTACTTC.

With respect to this clone: It may be a read error: a sequence one base away is much more abundant. The chain links TRBV7-9 to TRBJ2-5; the D is unclear. The J call is in doubt because the DNA end fits TRBJ2-7 better. The CDR3 consists of 11 residues. The germline V gene has CDR1 SEHNR and CDR2 FQNEAQ (reference sequence). CDR3 DNA sequence: TGTGCCAGCAGCTTATTCTACGAGCAGTACTTC. Translated, it gives CASSLFYEQYF.

Remarks on this clone: Other DNA sequences in the sample encode the same CDR3. This rearrangement joins TRBV28 to TRBJ2-7; 7 bases agree with TRBD1. The V gene's germline CDR1 is MDHEN and CDR2 SYDVKM. The CDR3 runs 13 residues. Trimming took 3 bases from V and 3 from J; bases not matched to a gene: 2. DNA for the CDR3: TGTGCCAGCAGTTTGGGACAGCTCTACGAGCAGTACTTC. Translated, it gives CASSLGQLYEQYF.

This clone was counted a few times. The chain recombines TRBV9 with TRBJ1-5; D is uncertain. The CDR3 runs to 14 residues. Germline CDR1 reads SGDLS; CDR2 reads YYNGEE. The ends were cut back, 3 bases at V and 5 bases at J, with 12 bases in the middle. CDR3 amino acids: CASSDRGGDQPQHF. CDR3 in DNA: TGTGCCAGCAGCGACCGGGGTGGGGATCAGCCCCAGCATTTT.

The V and J genes are TRBV30 and TRBJ1-6, with D perhaps matching TRBD1 (6 bases). V lost 4 bases to trimming and J lost 7 bases, with 20 bases between them. Per germline, CDR1 GTSNPN and CDR2 SVGIG (reference sequence). This CDR3 is 16 amino acids long. The CDR3 sequence: CAWNPPGTQSNSPLHF. The CDR3 coding sequence is TGTGCCTGGAACCCTCCTGGGACACAATCAAATTCACCCCTCCACTTT.